The present T cell receptor beta chain was sequenced within a study of blood T cells in healthy people across ages. The use of a sample-barcoded 5' primer and a J-beta primer mix characterized a second PCR of about 7 to 12 cycles. Any given sample supplied a minimum of 2.5 million CDR3-containing paired-end reads. TCRdb passed the 5' RACE reads through MiXCR, listing each CDR3 protein once. This sample has over 1,500,000 distinct CDR3 sequences, with 30% to 40% found just once. From germline, CDR1 is MNHEY and CDR2 SMNVEV (reference sequence). CDR3 length: 14 residues. V lost 2 bases and J lost 4, with 11 bases in between.

The chain employs TRBV27 and TRBJ1-2; D gene ambiguous. Source material: blood. This sequence was found in a human donor in good health. The CDR3 region has the DNA TGTGCCAGCAGTTTAACCAGCCTTGGCTATGGCTACACCTTC. Protein: CASSLTSLGYGYTF.